The source of this T cell receptor (beta chain) is a study of control samples from healthy donors and cancer patients. TCRdb keeps only in-frame clones here, not all; method: immunoSEQ multiplex PCR. The table has under 90,000 clones, approximately 92% seen once. Trimming shortened V by 5 bases and J by 0 bases, and 17 bases separated the two germline ends. Per the germline V gene, CDR1 is SEHNR and CDR2 is FQNEAQ (reference sequence). This CDR3 comprises 17 residues. The rearrangement joins TRBV7-9 to TRBJ1-3; a weak D match, TRBD1 (6 bases). The receptor comes from a woman aged 60-75 years in good health. Sequenced input: blood. As DNA, the CDR3 is TGTGCCAGCAGCCCCTGGGGGCAGATAAACTCTGGAAACACCATATATTTT. It is translated as CASSPWGQINSGNTIYF.